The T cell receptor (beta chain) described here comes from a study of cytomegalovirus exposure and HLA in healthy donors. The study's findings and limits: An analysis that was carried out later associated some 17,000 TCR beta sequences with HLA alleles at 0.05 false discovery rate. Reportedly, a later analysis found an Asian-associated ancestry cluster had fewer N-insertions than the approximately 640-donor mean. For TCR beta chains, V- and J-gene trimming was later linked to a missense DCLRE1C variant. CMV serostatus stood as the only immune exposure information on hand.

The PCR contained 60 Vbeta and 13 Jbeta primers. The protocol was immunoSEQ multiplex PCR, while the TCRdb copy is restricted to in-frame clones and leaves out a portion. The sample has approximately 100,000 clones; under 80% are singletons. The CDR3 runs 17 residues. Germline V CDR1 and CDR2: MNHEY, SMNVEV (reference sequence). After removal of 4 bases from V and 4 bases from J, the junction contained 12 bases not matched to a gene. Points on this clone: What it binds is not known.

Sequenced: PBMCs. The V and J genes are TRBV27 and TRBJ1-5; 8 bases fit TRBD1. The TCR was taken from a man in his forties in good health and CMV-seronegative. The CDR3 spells CASSWKFGTGENQPQHF. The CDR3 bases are TGTGCCAGCAGTTGGAAATTCGGGACAGGCGAAAATCAGCCCCAGCATTTT.